The sequence of this T cell receptor (beta chain) was determined in a study of blood T cell repertoires in COVID-19. For the study at large: Donors in the United States, Italy and Spain gave samples during acute or convalescent COVID-19. PBMCs, B-cell-depleted T cells, or T cells were the source of the cDNA or gDNA that made up the material.

Patients of the Seattle cohort, enrolled during active infection, were followed longitudinally. In the authors' workflow: Using reference gene primer amplification, nucleated cell counts were estimated. Assay used: immunoSEQ multiplex PCR; TCRdb lists only in-frame clones, some missing. The V and J calls and clone size were taken over from that table, and D and trimming were inferred from the DNA. The data hold 200,000 to 250,000 clones, with around 83% observed a single time. Trimming removed 4 bases from V and 5 bases from J, with 17 bases in between. This CDR3 comprises 15 residues. Germline V lookup: CDR1 MDHEN, CDR2 SYDVKM.

V and J are TRBV28 and TRBJ2-5; D is possibly TRBD2 (7 bases). The sample taken for sequencing was peripheral blood. The sequence was collected from an older woman with COVID-19, enrolled during active disease. CDR3 coding DNA: TGTGCCAGCAGTTCAGGGGCCGGGCGGGGGGAGACCCAGTACTTC. It is translated as CASSSGAGRGETQYF.